This TCR beta chain was retrieved from a study of blood T cells in healthy people across ages. Losses at the gene ends were 4 bases for V and 2 bases for J; bases not matched to a gene: 6. In germline, CDR1 is PRHDT, CDR2 FYEKMQ (reference sequence). The CDR3 length is 16 residues. The use of a sample-barcoded 5' primer and a J-beta primer mix characterized a second PCR of roughly 7 to 11 cycles. TCRdb redid the calling of the 5' RACE reads with MiXCR, one entry per CDR3 protein. The sample lists about 1.5 million distinct CDR3 sequences, roughly 43% occurring once. The V call is TRBV13, the J call TRBJ2-1; TRBD1 matches at 9 bases. Sample: blood. This TCR was sampled from a woman between 18 and 29 years old in good health. CDR3 bases: TGTGCCAGCAGCTCCTTAACAGGGGGCGCCTACAATGAGCAGTTCTTC. Translation: CASSSLTGGAYNEQFF.